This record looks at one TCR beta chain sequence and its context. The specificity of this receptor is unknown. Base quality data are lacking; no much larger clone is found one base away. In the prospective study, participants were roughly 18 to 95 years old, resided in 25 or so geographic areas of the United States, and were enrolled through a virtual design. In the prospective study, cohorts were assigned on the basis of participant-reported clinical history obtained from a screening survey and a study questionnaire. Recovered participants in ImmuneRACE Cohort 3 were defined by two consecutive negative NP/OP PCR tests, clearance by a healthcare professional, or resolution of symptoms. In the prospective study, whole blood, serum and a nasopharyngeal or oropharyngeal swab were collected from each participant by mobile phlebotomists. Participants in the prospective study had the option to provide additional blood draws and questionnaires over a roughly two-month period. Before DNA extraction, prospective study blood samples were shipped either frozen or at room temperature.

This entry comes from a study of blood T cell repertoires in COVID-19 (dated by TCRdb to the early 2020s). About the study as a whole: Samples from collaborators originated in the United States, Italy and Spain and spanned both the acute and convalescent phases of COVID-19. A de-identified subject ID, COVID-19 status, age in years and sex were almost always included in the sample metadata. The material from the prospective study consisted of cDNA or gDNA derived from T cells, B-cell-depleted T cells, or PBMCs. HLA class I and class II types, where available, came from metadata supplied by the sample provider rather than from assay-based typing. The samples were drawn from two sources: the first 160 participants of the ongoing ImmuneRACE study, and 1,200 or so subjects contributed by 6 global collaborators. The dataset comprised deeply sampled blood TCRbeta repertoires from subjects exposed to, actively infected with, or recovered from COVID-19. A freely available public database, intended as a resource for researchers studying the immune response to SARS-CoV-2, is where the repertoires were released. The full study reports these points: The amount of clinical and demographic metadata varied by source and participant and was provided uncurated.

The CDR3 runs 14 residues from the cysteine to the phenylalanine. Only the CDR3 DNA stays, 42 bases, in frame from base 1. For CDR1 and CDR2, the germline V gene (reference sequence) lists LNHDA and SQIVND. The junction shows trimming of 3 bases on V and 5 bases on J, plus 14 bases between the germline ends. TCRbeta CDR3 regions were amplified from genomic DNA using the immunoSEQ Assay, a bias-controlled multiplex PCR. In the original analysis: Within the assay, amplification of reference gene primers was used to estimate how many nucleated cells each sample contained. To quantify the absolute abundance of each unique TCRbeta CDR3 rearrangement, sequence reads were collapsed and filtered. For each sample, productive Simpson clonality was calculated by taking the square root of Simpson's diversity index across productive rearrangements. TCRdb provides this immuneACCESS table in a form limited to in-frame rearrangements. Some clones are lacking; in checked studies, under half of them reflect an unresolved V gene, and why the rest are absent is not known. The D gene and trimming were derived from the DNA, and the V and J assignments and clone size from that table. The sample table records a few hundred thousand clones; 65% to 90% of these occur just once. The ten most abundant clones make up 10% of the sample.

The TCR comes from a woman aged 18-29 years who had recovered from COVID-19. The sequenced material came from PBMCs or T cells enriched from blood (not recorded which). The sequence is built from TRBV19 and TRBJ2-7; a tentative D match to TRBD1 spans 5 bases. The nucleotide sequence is TGTGCCAGTAGTATCAGCAGTCTCAGGGACGAGCAGTACTTC. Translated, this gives CASSISSLRDEQYF. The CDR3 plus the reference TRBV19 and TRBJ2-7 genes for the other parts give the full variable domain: DGGITQSPKYLFRKEGQNVTLSCEQNLNHDAMYWYRQDPGQGLRLIYYSQIVNDFQKGDIAEGYSVSREKKESFPLTVTSAQKNPTAFYLCASSISSLRDEQYFGPGTRLTVT.